This T cell receptor beta chain is from a study of T cell repertoires in cytomegalovirus infection. Overall study results and limits: Ex vivo responses were dominated by HLA-C-restricted CMV-specific TCR beta clonotypes.

TCRdb re-called the reads through MiXCR, storing one row per CDR3 protein. The table has approximately 500,000 distinct CDR3 sequences, about 26% seen once. Concerning this clonotype: What it binds is unknown.

This CDR3 spans 17 amino acids. Germline V gene data show CDR1 as MNHEY and CDR2 as SVGEGT. The V end lost 8 bases, the J end lost 4 bases, and 24 bases lay between the germline ends. The V call is TRBV6-2 or TRBV6-3, the J call TRBJ2-1; D possibly corresponds to TRBD1 (6 bases). The clonotype was recovered from a human donor in good health (CMV status not recorded). Some clones in this sample may be carry-over from other donors' samples. The sequencing input was PBMCs. As DNA, the CDR3 is TGTGCCAGCGGCACGAGGGTGGGGCAGGGGTCGTACAATGAGCAGTTCTTC. Its protein product is CASGTRVGQGSYNEQFF.